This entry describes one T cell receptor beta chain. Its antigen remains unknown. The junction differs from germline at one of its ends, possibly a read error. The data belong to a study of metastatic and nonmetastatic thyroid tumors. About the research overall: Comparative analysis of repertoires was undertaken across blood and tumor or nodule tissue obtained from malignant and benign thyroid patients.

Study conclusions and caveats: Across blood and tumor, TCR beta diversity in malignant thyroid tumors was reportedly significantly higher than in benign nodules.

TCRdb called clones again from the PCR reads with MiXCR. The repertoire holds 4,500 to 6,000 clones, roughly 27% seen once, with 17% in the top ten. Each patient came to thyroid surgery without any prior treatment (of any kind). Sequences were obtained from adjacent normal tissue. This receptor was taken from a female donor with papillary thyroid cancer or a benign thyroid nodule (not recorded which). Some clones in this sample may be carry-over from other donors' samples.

CDR3 DNA: TGTGCCAGCAGTTTACCCCGGGCAGGGGTAACTGAAGCTTTCTTC. This translates into CASSLPRAGVTEAFF. The chain is built from TRBV28 and TRBJ1-1, with TRBD1 as a possible D gene (6 bases). The CDR3 has 15 amino acids. Per the germline V gene, CDR1 is MDHEN and CDR2 is SYDVKM.